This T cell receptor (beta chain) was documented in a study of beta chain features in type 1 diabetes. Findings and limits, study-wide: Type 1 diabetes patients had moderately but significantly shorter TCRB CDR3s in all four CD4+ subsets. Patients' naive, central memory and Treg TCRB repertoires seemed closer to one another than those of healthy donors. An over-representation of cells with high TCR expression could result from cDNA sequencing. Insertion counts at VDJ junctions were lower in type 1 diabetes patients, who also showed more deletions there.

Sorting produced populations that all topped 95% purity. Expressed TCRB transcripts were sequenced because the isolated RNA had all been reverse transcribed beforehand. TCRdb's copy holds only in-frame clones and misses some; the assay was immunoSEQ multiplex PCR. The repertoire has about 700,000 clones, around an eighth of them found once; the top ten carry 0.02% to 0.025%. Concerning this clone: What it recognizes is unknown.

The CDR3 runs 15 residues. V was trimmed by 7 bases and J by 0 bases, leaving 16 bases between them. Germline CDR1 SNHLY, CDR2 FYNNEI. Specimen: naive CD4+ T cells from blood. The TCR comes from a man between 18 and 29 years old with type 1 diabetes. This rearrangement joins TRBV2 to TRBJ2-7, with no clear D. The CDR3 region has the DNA TGTGCCAGCATGAGTCATCCAACCATCTCCTACGAGCAGTACTTC. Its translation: CASMSHPTISYEQYF.